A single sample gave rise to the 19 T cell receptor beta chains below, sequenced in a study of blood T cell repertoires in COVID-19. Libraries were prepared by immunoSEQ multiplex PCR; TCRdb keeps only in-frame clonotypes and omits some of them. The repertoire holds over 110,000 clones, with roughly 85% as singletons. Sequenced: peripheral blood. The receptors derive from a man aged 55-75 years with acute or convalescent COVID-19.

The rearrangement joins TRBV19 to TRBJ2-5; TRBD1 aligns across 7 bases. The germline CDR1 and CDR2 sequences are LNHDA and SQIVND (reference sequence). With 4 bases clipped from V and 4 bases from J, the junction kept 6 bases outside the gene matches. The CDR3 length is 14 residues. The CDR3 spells CASSTTGVSETQYF. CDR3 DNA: TGTGCCAGTAGTACTACAGGGGTATCAGAGACCCAGTACTTC.

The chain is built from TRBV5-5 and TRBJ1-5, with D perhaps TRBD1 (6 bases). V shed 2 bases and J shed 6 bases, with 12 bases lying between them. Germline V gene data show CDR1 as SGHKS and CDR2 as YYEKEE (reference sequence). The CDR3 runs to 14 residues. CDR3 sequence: CASSLAGEGQPQHF. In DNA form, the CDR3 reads TGTGCCAGCAGCTTAGCAGGGGAGGGTCAGCCCCAGCATTTT.

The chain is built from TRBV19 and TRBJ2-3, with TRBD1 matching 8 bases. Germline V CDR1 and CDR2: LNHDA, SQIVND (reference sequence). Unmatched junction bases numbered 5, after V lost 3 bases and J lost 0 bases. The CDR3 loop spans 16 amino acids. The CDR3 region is CASSMRTGKSTDTQYF. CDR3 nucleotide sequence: TGTGCCAGTAGTATGCGGACAGGGAAAAGCACAGATACGCAGTATTTT.

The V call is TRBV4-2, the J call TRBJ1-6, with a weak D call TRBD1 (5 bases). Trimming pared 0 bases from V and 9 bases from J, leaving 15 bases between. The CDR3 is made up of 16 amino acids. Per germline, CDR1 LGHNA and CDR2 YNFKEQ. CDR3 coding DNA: TGTGCCAGCAGCCAAGAAAGCGGGGGACCGGTTTCACCCCTCCACTTT. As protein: CASSQESGGPVSPLHF.

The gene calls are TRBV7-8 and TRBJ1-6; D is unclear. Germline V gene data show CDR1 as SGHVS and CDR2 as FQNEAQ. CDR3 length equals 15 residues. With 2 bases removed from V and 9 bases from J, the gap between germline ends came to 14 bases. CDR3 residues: CASSLRRAPGSPLHF. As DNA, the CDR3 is TGTGCCAGCAGCTTAAGGAGGGCCCCGGGTTCACCCCTCCACTTT.

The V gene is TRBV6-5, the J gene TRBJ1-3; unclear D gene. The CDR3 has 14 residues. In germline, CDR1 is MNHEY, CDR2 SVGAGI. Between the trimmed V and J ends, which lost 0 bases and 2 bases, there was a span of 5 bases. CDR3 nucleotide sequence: TGTGCCAGCAGTTACTCGAGGGCTGGAAACACCATATATTTT. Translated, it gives CASSYSRAGNTIYF.

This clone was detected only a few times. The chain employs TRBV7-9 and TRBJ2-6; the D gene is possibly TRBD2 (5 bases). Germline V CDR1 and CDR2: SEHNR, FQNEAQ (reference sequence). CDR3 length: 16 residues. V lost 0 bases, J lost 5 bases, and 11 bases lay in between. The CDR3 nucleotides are TGTGCCAGCAGCTTAGCGTTGGGAGATTGGGCCAACGTCCTGACTTTC. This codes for CASSLALGDWANVLTF.

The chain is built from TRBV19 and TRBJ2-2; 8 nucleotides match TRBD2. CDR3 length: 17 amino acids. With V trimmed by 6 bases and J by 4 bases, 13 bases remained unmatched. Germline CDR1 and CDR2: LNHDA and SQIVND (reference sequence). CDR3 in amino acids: CASSGGYGAGGTGELFF. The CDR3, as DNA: TGTGCCAGTAGCGGGGGATACGGCGCGGGGGGCACCGGGGAGCTGTTTTTT.

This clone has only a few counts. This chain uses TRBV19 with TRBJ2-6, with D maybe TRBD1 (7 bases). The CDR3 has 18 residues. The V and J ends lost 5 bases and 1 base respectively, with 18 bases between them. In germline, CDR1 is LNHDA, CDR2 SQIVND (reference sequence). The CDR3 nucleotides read TGTGCCAGTAGTCTTTATGCGGGACAGCGTTCTGGGGCCAACGTCCTGACTTTC. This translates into CASSLYAGQRSGANVLTF.

As DNA, the CDR3 is TGTGCCAGTAGTCCTCGGACAGAGTTTAATGAGCAGTTCTTC. Amino acids: CASSPRTEFNEQFF. The rearrangement links TRBV19 to TRBJ2-1; D might be TRBD1 (6 bases). The germline gives CDR1 LNHDA, CDR2 SQIVND (reference sequence). The CDR3 extends over 14 amino acids. The ends were cut back, 5 bases at V and 7 bases at J, with 15 bases in the middle.

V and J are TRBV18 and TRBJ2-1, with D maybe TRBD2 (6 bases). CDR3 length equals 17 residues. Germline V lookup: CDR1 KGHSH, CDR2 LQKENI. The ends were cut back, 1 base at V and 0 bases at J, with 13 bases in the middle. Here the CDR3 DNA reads TGTGCCAGCTCACCACTCTCCGCGGGGAGCTCCTACAATGAGCAGTTCTTC. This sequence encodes CASSPLSAGSSYNEQFF.

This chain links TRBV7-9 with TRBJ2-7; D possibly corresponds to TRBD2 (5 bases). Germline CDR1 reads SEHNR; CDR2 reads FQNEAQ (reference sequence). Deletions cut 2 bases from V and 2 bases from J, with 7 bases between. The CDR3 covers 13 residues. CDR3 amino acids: CASSLREPYEQYF. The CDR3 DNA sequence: TGTGCCAGCAGCTTAAGGGAGCCCTACGAGCAGTACTTC.

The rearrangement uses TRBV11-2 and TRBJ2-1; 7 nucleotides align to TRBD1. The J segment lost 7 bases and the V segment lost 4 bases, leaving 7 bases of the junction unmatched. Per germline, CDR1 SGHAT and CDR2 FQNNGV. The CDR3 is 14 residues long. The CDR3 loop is CASSSGQARNEQFF. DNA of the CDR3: TGTGCCAGCAGCTCCGGACAGGCGCGGAATGAGCAGTTCTTC.

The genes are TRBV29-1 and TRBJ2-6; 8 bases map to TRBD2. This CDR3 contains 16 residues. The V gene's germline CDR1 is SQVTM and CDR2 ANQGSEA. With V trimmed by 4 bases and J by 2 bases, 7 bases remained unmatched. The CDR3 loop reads CSVAAGAGTGANVLTF. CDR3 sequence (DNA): TGCAGCGTTGCAGCGGGGGCGGGGACTGGGGCCAACGTCCTGACTTTC. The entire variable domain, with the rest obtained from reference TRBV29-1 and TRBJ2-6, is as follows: SAVISQKPSRDICQRGTSLTIQCQVDSQVTMMFWYRQQPGQSLTLIATANQGSEATYESGFVIDKFPISRPNLTFSTLTVSNMSPEDSSIYLCSVAAGAGTGANVLTFGAGSRLTVL.

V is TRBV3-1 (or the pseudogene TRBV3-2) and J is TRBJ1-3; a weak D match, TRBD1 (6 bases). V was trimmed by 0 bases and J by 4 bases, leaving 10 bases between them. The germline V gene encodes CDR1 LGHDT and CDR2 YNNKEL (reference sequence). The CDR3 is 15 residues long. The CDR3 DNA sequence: TGTGCCAGCAGCCAAGAGTTTGGGGGCGGAAACACCATATATTTT. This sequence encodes CASSQEFGGGNTIYF.

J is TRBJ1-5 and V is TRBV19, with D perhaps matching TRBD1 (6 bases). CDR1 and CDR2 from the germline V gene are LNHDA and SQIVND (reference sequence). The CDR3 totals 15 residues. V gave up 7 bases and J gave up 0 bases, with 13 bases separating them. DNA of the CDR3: TGTGCCAGTACAGACAGGCTAGGTAGCAATCAGCCCCAGCATTTT. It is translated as CASTDRLGSNQPQHF.

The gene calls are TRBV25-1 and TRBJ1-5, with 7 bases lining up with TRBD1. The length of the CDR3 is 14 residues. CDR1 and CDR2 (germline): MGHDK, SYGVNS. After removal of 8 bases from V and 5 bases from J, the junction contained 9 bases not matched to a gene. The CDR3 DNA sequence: TGTGCCAGCGCTCAGACAGGGAGACATCAGCCCCAGCATTTT. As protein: CASAQTGRHQPQHF.

The CDR3 loop is CAWGRDTDTGELFF. In DNA form, the CDR3 reads TGTGCCTGGGGCCGGGACACCGACACCGGGGAGCTGTTTTTT. V is TRBV30 and J is TRBJ2-2, with D maybe TRBD1 (6 bases). Germline loops: CDR1 GTSNPN, CDR2 SVGIG (reference sequence). The V end lost 5 bases, the J end lost 3 bases, and 13 bases lay between the germline ends. This CDR3 spans 14 amino acids.

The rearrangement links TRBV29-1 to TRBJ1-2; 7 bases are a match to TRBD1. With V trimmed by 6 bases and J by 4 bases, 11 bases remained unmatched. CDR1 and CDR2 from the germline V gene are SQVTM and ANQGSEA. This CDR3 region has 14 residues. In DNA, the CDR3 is TGCAGCGTCCTGAGAACAGGGGAACCCTATGGCTACACCTTC. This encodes CSVLRTGEPYGYTF.